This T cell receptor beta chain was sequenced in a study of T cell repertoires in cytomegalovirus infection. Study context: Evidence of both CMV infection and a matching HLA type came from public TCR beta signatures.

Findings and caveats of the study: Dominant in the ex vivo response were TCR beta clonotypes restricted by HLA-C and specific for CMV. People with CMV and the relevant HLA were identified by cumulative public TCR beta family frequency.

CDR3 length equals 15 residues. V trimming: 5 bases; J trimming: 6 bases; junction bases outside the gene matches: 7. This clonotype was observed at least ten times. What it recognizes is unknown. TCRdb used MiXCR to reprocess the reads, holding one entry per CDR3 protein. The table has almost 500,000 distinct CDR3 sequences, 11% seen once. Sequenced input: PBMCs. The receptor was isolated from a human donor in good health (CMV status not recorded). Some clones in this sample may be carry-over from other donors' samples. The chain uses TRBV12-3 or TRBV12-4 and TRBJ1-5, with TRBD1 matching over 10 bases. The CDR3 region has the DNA TGTGCCAGCAGTGACCGGGACAGGGGATCTCAGCCCCAGCATTTT. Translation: CASSDRDRGSQPQHF.